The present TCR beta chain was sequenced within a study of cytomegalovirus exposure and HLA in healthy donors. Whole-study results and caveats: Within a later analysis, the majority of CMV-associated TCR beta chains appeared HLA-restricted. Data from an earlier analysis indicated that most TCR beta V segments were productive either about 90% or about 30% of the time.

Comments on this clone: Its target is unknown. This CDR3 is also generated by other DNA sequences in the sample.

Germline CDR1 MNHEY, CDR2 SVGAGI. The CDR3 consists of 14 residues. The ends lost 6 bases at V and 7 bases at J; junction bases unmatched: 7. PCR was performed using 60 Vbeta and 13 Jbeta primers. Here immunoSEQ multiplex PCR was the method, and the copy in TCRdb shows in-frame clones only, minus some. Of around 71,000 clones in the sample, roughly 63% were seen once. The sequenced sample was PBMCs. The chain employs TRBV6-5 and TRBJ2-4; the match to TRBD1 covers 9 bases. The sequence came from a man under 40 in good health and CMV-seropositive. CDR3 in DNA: TGTGCCAGCAGCAATACAGGGGGCGGGAACATTCAGTACTTC. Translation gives CASSNTGGGNIQYF.